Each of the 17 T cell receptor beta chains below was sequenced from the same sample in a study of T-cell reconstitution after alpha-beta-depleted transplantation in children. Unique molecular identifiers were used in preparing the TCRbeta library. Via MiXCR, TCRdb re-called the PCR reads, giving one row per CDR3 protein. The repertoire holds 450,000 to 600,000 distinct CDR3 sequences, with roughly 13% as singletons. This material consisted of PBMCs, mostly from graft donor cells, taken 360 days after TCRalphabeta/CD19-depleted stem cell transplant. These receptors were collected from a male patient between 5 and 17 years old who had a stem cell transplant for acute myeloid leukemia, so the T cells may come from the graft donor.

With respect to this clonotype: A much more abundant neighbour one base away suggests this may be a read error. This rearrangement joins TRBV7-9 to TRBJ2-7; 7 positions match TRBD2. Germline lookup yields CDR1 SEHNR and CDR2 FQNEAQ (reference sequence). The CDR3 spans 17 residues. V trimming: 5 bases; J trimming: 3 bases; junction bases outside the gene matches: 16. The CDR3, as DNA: TGTGCCAGCAGCCAGGCCGTAGCGGGTGAAATACACTACGAGCAGTACTTC. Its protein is CASSQAVAGEIHYEQYF.

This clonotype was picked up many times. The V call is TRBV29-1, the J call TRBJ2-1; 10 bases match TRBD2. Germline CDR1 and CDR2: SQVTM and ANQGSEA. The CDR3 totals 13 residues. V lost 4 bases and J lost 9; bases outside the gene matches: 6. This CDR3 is CSVGAGGGFEQFF. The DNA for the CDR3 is TGCAGCGTTGGAGCGGGAGGGGGTTTTGAGCAGTTCTTC.

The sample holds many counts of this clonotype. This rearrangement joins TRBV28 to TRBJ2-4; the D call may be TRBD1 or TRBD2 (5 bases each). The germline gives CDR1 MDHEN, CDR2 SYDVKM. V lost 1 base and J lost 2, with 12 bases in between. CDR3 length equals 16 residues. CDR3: CASSLLGDVPKNIQYF. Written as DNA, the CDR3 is TGTGCCAGCAGTTTATTGGGGGACGTTCCCAAAAACATTCAGTACTTC.

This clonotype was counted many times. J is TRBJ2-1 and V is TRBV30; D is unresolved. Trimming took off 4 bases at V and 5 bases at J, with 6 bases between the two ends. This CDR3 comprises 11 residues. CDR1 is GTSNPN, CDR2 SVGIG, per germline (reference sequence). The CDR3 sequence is CAWNRNNEQFF. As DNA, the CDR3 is TGTGCCTGGAATCGGAACAATGAGCAGTTCTTC.

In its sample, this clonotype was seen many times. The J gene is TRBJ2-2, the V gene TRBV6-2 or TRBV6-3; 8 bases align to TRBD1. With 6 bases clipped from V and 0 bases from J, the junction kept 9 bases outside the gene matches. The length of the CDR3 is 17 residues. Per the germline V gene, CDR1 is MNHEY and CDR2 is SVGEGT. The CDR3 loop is CASRLQGQGSNTGELFF. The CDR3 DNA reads TGTGCCAGCAGACTCCAAGGACAGGGCTCGAACACCGGGGAGCTGTTTTTT.

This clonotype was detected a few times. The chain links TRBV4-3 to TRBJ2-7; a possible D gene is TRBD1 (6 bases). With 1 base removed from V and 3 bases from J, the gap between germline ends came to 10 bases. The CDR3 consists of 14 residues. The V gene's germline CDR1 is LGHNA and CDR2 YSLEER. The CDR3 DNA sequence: TGCGCCAGCAGCCAAGGATGGGGGCACTACGAGCAGTACTTC. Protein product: CASSQGWGHYEQYF.

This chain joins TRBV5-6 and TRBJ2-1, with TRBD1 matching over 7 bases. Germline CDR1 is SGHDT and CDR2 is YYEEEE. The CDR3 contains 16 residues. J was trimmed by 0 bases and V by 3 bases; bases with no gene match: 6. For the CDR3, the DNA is TGTGCCAGCAGCTATGGTGGGGACAGCTCCTACAATGAGCAGTTCTTC. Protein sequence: CASSYGGDSSYNEQFF.

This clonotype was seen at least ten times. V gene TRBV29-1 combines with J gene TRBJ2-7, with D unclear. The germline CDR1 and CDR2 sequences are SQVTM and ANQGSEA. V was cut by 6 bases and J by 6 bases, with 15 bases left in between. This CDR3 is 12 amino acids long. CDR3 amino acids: CSVVKGQLEQYF. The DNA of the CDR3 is TGCAGCGTGGTAAAGGGCCAACTCGAGCAGTACTTC.

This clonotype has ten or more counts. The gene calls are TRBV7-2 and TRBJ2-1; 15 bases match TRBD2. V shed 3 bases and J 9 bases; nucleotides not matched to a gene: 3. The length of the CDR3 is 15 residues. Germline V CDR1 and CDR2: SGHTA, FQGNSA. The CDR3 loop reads CASSFGTSGRLEQFF. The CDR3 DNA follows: TGTGCCAGCAGCTTCGGGACTAGCGGGAGGCTTGAGCAGTTCTTC.

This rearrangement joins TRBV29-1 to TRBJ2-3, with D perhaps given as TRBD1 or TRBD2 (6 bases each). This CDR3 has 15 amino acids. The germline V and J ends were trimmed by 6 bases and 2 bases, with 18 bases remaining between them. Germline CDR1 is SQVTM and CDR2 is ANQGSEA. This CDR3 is CSVALGGISTDTQYF. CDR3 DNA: TGCAGCGTCGCCTTAGGGGGGATATCCACAGATACGCAGTATTTT.

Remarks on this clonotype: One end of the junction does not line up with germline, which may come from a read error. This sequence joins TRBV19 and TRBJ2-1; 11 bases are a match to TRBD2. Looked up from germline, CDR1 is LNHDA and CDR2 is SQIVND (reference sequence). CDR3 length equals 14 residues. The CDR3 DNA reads TGTGCCAGTAGTATACTTACTAGCGGGGGAAAGGTGATCTTC. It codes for CASSILTSGGKVIF.

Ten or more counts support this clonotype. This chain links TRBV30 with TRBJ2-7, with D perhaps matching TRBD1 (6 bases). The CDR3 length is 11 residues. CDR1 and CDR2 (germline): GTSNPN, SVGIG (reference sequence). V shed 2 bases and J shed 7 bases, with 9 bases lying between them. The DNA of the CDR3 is TGTGCCTGGAGTCCTCAGGGGGAGCAGTACTTC. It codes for CAWSPQGEQYF.

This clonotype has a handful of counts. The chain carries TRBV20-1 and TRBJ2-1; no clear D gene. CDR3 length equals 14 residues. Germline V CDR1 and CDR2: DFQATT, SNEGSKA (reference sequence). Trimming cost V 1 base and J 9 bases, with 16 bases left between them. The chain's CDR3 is CSARGGPALVEQFF. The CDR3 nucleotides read TGCAGTGCTAGAGGCGGCCCCGCGCTTGTTGAGCAGTTCTTC.

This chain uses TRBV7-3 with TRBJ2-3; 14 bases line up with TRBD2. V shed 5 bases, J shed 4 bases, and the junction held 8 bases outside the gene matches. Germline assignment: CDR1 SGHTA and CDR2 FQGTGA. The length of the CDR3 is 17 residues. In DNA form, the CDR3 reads TGTGCCAGCAGCCCCGGGACTAGCGGGAGAAGGGCAGATACGCAGTATTTT. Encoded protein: CASSPGTSGRRADTQYF.

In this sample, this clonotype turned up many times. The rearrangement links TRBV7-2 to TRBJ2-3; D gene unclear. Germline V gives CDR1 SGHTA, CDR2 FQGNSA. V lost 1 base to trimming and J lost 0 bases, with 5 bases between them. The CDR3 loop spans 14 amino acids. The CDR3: CASSLDGSTDTQYF. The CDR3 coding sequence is TGTGCCAGCAGCTTAGATGGCAGCACAGATACGCAGTATTTT.

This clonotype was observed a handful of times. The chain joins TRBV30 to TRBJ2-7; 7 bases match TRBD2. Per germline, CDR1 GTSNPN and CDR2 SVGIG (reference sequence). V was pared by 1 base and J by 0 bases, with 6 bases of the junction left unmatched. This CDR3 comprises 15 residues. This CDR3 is CAWSAGTTNSYEQYF. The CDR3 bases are TGTGCCTGGAGTGCCGGGACTACCAACTCCTACGAGCAGTACTTC.

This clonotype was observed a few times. The chain's CDR3 is CSASWVGDLFYLAKNIQYF. As DNA, the CDR3 is TGCAGTGCCTCGTGGGTCGGAGATCTCTTTTACCTAGCCAAAAACATTCAGTACTTC. This chain links TRBV20-1 with TRBJ2-4; no firm D call. The CDR3 runs 19 residues. V was shortened by 6 bases and J by 0 bases, with 27 bases between the two germline ends. Looked up from germline, CDR1 is DFQATT and CDR2 is SNEGSKA (reference sequence).